Below are 10 T cell receptor beta chains sequenced from a single sample in a study of neurological immune-mediated disorders. TCRdb used MiXCR to reprocess the 5' RACE reads, holding one entry per CDR3 protein. The top ten hold around 6% of the sample, which has tens of thousands of distinct CDR3 sequences, around 4.5% seen once. The time point denotes: longitudinal time-point 3. Specimen: PBMCs. All receptors derive from a woman aged 60-70 years with multiple sclerosis.

The sample holds many counts of this clonotype. The chain recombines TRBV5-1 with TRBJ1-1; possible D gene TRBD1, 5 bases. CDR3 length: 14 amino acids. Trimming pared 0 bases from V and 4 bases from J, leaving 10 bases between. CDR1 SGHRS and CDR2 YFSETQ come from the germline V gene. This chain's CDR3 is CASSLEWGSTEAFF. The CDR3 DNA sequence: TGCGCCAGCAGCTTGGAGTGGGGCAGCACTGAAGCTTTCTTT.

This clonotype was counted ten times or more. The V call is TRBV7-8, the J call TRBJ2-3; 9 bases are a match to TRBD1. Trimming removed 2 bases from V and 3 bases from J; junction bases left unmatched: 6. Germline-derived CDR1 and CDR2 are SGHVS and FQNEAQ. This CDR3 has 16 amino acids. The CDR3 protein is CASSLPTGGRTDTQYF. CDR3 coding DNA: TGTGCCAGCAGCTTACCCACAGGGGGCAGGACAGATACGCAGTATTTT.

Ten or more counts support this clonotype. The chain couples TRBV5-4 to TRBJ2-3, with no clear D. The CDR3 is 14 residues long. Germline V lookup: CDR1 SGHNT, CDR2 YYREEE (reference sequence). The V and J ends lost 0 bases and 2 bases respectively, with 7 bases between them. CDR3 sequence (DNA): TGTGCCAGCAGCTTGGATGGACCCACAGATACGCAGTATTTT. It is translated as CASSLDGPTDTQYF.

This clonotype was counted many times. V gene TRBV6-1 combines with J gene TRBJ1-5, with TRBD1 identical over 7 bases. The CDR3 covers 15 residues. With 3 bases clipped from V and 4 bases from J, the junction kept 6 bases outside the gene matches. Germline values: CDR1 MNHNS, CDR2 SASEGT. CDR3 region: CASSDYRGTNQPQHF. CDR3 coding DNA: TGTGCCAGCAGTGATTACAGGGGAACGAATCAGCCCCAGCATTTT.

This clonotype was counted only a few times. The V call is TRBV6-5, the J call TRBJ1-2; D not resolved. Germline values: CDR1 MNHEY, CDR2 SVGAGI. Trimming removed 1 base at V and 4 bases at J, with 7 bases between. The CDR3 runs to 13 residues. The CDR3 sequence: CASSYFNTYGYTF. The CDR3 DNA sequence: TGTGCCAGCAGTTACTTCAACACCTATGGCTACACCTTC.

This clonotype has ten or more counts. The chain recombines TRBV3-1 with TRBJ2-2; the match to TRBD2 covers 8 bases. The CDR3 loop spans 16 amino acids. The J segment lost 0 bases and the V segment lost 1 base, leaving 1 base of the junction unmatched. Germline assignment: CDR1 LGHDT and CDR2 YNNKEL (reference sequence). This chain's CDR3 is CASSQARGANTGELFF. The CDR3 region has the DNA TGTGCCAGCAGCCAAGCGCGGGGGGCGAACACCGGGGAGCTGTTTTTT. Supplemented by reference TRBV3-1 and TRBJ2-2, the full variable domain reads DTAVSQTPKYLVTQMGNDKSIKCEQNLGHDTMYWYKQDSKKFLKIMFSYNNKELIINETVPNRFSPKSPDKAHLNLHINSLELGDSAVYFCASSQARGANTGELFFGEGSRLTVL.

A remark on this clonotype: A much larger clone is a single base away; this may be a read error. This rearrangement joins TRBV6-6 to TRBJ2-3; D not resolved. The CDR3 runs to 15 residues. CDR1 is MNHNY and CDR2 is SVGAGI in the germline V gene (reference sequence). Deletions cut 3 bases from V and 2 bases from J, with 12 bases between. In nucleotides, the CDR3 is TGTGCCAGCAGTTATACCCAGACACTCACAGATACGCAGTATTTT. The encoded protein is CASSYTQTLTDTQYF.

The chain has TRBV6-1 and TRBJ1-5; no definite D call. Germline CDR1 and CDR2: MNHNS and SASEGT. This CDR3 is built from 13 residues. V lost 1 base, J lost 5 bases, and 6 bases lay in between. The chain's CDR3 is CASSEGADQPQHF. DNA of the CDR3: TGTGCCAGCAGTGAAGGAGCAGATCAGCCCCAGCATTTT.

Note on this clonotype: This sequence may be a read error, since a much larger clone differs from it by one base. The chain recombines TRBV12-3 or TRBV12-4 with TRBJ1-2; TRBD1 might be the D (6 bases). Trimming took 3 bases from V and 5 from J, leaving 13 bases between them. The CDR3 sequence is 14 residues long. The CDR3 coding sequence is TGTGCCAGCAGTTTTTTCCGGGGGACATATGGCTACACCTTC. It encodes CASSFFRGTYGYTF.

This clonotype was observed at least ten times. V and J are TRBV6-5 and TRBJ2-2, with no clear D. V was trimmed by 4 bases and J by 4 bases, leaving 16 bases between them. Germline lookup yields CDR1 MNHEY and CDR2 SVGAGI. This CDR3 region has 16 residues. This CDR3 reads CASSSLSGYRTGELFF. The CDR3 DNA is TGTGCCAGCAGTTCCCTCTCGGGCTACCGCACCGGGGAGCTGTTTTTT.